This T cell receptor beta chain was sequenced for a study of shared clonotypes between healthy human individuals. A CD45RA+ naive subset and a CD45RA-negative memory subset were split from CD4+ cells. The CDR3 extends over 15 amino acids. The germline CDR1 and CDR2 sequences are SGHTA and FQGNSA. Trimming cost V 5 bases and J 7 bases, with 17 bases left between them. Sequencing used immunoSEQ multiplex PCR; TCRdb keeps in-frame clones, though not all of them. The sample has 950,000 to 1,100,000 clones; about four fifths are singletons. The source material was memory CD4+ T cells from PBMCs. Indicated subset: CD45RA-negative fraction. The clonotype was recovered from a man between 18 and 29 years old in good health. Some clones in this sample may be carry-over from other donors' samples. The chain has TRBV7-2 and TRBJ1-4; possibly TRBD1 for D (6 bases). The DNA for the CDR3 is TGTGCCAGCAGCCGACCGGGACCCAGGGGTGAAAAACTGTTTTTT. It encodes CASSRPGPRGEKLFF.